The T cell receptor (beta chain) under discussion was sequenced for a study of CD8 T cells in ankylosing spondylitis. As regards this clonotype: Its antigen remains unidentified.

Overall study findings and caveats: Clones tied to disease were said to be significantly enriched in matched ankylosing spondylitis synovial fluid. Characteristic of ankylosing spondylitis blood, it appeared, was a TCR beta motif comprising about eight highly homologous variants. Disease-associated clones were CD8+ and fairly uncommon in peripheral blood.

By quantitative 5'-RACE with molecular barcodes, the TCR beta libraries were made. TCRdb analysed the 5' RACE reads with MiXCR anew, one entry per CDR3 protein. The data contain 300,000 to 400,000 distinct CDR3 sequences, 20% to 25% of them singletons. Trimming shortened V by 0 bases and J by 7 bases, and 10 bases separated the two germline ends. The CDR3 sequence is 13 residues long. Germline V CDR1 and CDR2: LNHNV, YYDKDF (reference sequence). The genes are TRBV15 and TRBJ2-7, with D hard to call. The sample taken for sequencing was blood, either unsorted or a sorted T cell fraction (not recorded which). This receptor was obtained from a male donor with ankylosing spondylitis or in good health (not recorded which). CDR3 in amino acids: CATSRDGWWEQYF. In DNA, the CDR3 is TGTGCCACCAGCAGAGATGGGTGGTGGGAGCAGTACTTC. The variable domain in full, with the rest retrieved from reference TRBV15 and TRBJ2-7, is DAMVIQNPRYQVTQFGKPVTLSCSQTLNHNVMYWYQQKSSQAPKLLFHYYDKDFNNEADTPDNFQSRRPNTSFCFLDIRSPGLGDTAMYLCATSRDGWWEQYFGPGTRLTVT.